The rows below give T cell receptor beta chains drawn from one sample of a study of shared clonotypes between healthy human individuals. The method was immunoSEQ multiplex PCR; TCRdb's version includes in-frame clones alone and lacks a portion of them. In the table there are about 1,500,000 clones, more than 95% of which are singletons. The sequenced material came from naive CD4+ T cells sorted from blood. The receptors come from a man aged 30-40 years in good health. CDR3s leave out the opening cysteine and the closing phenylalanine or tryptophan. Part of the rows lack a size; the others show once, few, many or a class for expanded clones.

abundance: .
v_gene: TRBV7-2
j_gene: TRBJ2-1
CDR3aa: ASSLAGSSGRSYNEQF

abundance: .
v_gene: TRBV27
j_gene: TRBJ2-2
CDR3aa: ASSLTGPYTGELF

abundance: .
v_gene: TRBV10-1
j_gene: TRBJ2-1
CDR3aa: ASSKSTGTSGANEQF

abundance: .
v_gene: TRBV9
j_gene: TRBJ2-5
CDR3aa: ASSFGDSLRTQY

abundance: .
v_gene: TRBV2
j_gene: TRBJ2-7
CDR3aa: ASSVQVYEQY

abundance: .
v_gene: TRBV7-8
j_gene: TRBJ2-6
CDR3aa: ASSFPAGLSGANVLT

abundance: .
v_gene: TRBV29-1
j_gene: TRBJ2-7
CDR3aa: SVTDRTYEQY

abundance: .
v_gene: TRBV10-3
j_gene: TRBJ2-3
CDR3aa: AISAASGSLGGTDTQY

abundance: .
v_gene: TRBV2
j_gene: TRBJ2-5
CDR3aa: ASSDRGGVTQY

abundance: .
v_gene: TRBV19
j_gene: TRBJ2-7
CDR3aa: ASSVSRGWTYEQY

abundance: once
v_gene: TRBV6-5
j_gene: TRBJ1-1
CDR3aa: ASKSDVTSGTEAF

abundance: .
v_gene: TRBV28
j_gene: TRBJ2-1
CDR3aa: ASNAGGNYNEQF

abundance: once
v_gene: TRBV10-2
j_gene: TRBJ1-5
CDR3aa: ASSDLNQPQH

abundance: .
v_gene: TRBV18
j_gene: TRBJ2-5
CDR3aa: ASSLTPGLERETQY

abundance: .
v_gene: TRBV7-9
j_gene: TRBJ2-7
CDR3aa: ASSKTSAYEQY

abundance: .
v_gene: TRBV19
j_gene: TRBJ2-7
CDR3aa: ASSDGGKIYEQY

abundance: .
v_gene: TRBV5-1
j_gene: TRBJ1-1
CDR3aa: ASSFRPGQGAIEAF

abundance: .
v_gene: TRBV7-2
j_gene: TRBJ1-2
CDR3aa: ASSRQGIIDGYT

abundance: .
v_gene: TRBV21-1
j_gene: TRBJ2-1
CDR3aa: ASSNPSRPSGVSYNEQF

abundance: .
v_gene: TRBV18
j_gene: TRBJ1-4
CDR3aa: ASSQTVVLNEKLF

abundance: .
v_gene: TRBV5-4
j_gene: TRBJ2-7
CDR3aa: ASSWGLAGTYEQY

abundance: .
v_gene: TRBV5-1
j_gene: TRBJ2-2
CDR3aa: ASSLGSNTGELF

abundance: once
v_gene: TRBV5-4
j_gene: TRBJ2-7
CDR3aa: ASSPGLAEGAV

abundance: .
v_gene: TRBV9
j_gene: TRBJ2-3
CDR3aa: ASSPPSTDTQY

abundance: .
v_gene: TRBV5-1
j_gene: TRBJ2-3
CDR3aa: ASSLDPGDTQY

abundance: .
v_gene: TRBV5-6
j_gene: TRBJ2-3
CDR3aa: ASSPTLASSTDTQY

abundance: .
v_gene: TRBV5-4
j_gene: TRBJ2-3
CDR3aa: ASSLAWHSTDTQY

abundance: .
v_gene: TRBV9
j_gene: TRBJ2-1
CDR3aa: ASAPTLAGTYNEQF

abundance: once
v_gene: TRBV5-4
j_gene: TRBJ2-3
CDR3aa: ASSFQRAGGTDTQY

abundance: few
v_gene: TRBV5-1
j_gene: TRBJ1-4
CDR3aa: ASSWDMEKLF

abundance: .
v_gene: TRBV9
j_gene: TRBJ2-6
CDR3aa: ASSPGGSGANVLT

abundance: .
v_gene: TRBV7-9
j_gene: TRBJ2-1
CDR3aa: ASSSQGHGEQF

abundance: .
v_gene: TRBV4-1
j_gene: TRBJ1-1
CDR3aa: ASSHGRQTPTEAF

abundance: .
v_gene: TRBV5-1
j_gene: TRBJ2-1
CDR3aa: ASSTPDQSQF

abundance: .
v_gene: TRBV19
j_gene: TRBJ2-3
CDR3aa: ASHFGTAPDTQY

abundance: .
v_gene: TRBV6-1
j_gene: TRBJ2-4
CDR3aa: ASSEGGGDGYIKNIQY

abundance: .
v_gene: TRBV29-1
j_gene: TRBJ2-7
CDR3aa: SVARDRGQREQY

abundance: .
v_gene: TRBV5-1
j_gene: TRBJ2-7
CDR3aa: ASSSGQYYEQY

abundance: .
v_gene: TRBV9
j_gene: TRBJ2-7
CDR3aa: ASSTGQGDYEQY

abundance: once
v_gene: TRBV9
j_gene: TRBJ2-1
CDR3aa: ASSVAGHGTSGWNEQF

abundance: .
v_gene: TRBV5-1
j_gene: TRBJ2-2
CDR3aa: ASKQGNPNTGELF

abundance: .
v_gene: TRBV2
j_gene: TRBJ2-7
CDR3aa: ASRPTNYEQY

abundance: .
v_gene: TRBV5-4
j_gene: TRBJ2-7
CDR3aa: ASSPDPRSSYEQY

abundance: .
v_gene: TRBV29-1
j_gene: TRBJ2-3
CDR3aa: SVAGLAGPTDTQY

abundance: .
v_gene: TRBV11-1
j_gene: TRBJ2-7
CDR3aa: ASTPRRQGVYEQY

abundance: .
v_gene: TRBV5-1
j_gene: TRBJ2-1
CDR3aa: ASSRDRHNEQF

abundance: .
v_gene: TRBV5-5
j_gene: TRBJ2-3
CDR3aa: ASSLEYPGD

abundance: .
v_gene: TRBV4-3
j_gene: TRBJ2-3
CDR3aa: ASSQVGLGQGSADTQY

abundance: .
v_gene: TRBV10-3
j_gene: TRBJ2-7
CDR3aa: AISDPDRVGSYEQY

abundance: .
v_gene: TRBV27
j_gene: TRBJ1-4
CDR3aa: ASSFLQGMGEKLF

abundance: .
v_gene: TRBV15
j_gene: TRBJ1-1
CDR3aa: ATSRVAVNTEAF

abundance: .
v_gene: TRBV5-1
j_gene: TRBJ2-7
CDR3aa: ASTATSGSYEQY

abundance: .
v_gene: TRBV28
j_gene: TRBJ2-1
CDR3aa: ASSSSGTGIHEQF

abundance: .
v_gene: TRBV14
j_gene: TRBJ2-7
CDR3aa: ASSQVLGERIEQY

abundance: .
v_gene: TRBV7-6
j_gene: TRBJ2-4
CDR3aa: ASSQGPPGIQY

abundance: .
v_gene: TRBV4-3
j_gene: TRBJ2-7
CDR3aa: ASSQEPVAGVYEQY

abundance: .
v_gene: TRBV5-4
j_gene: TRBJ2-1
CDR3aa: ASSLDSGRAHEQF

abundance: .
v_gene: TRBV2
j_gene: TRBJ2-7
CDR3aa: ARGDGGGYEQY

abundance: .
v_gene: TRBV20-1
j_gene: TRBJ2-2
CDR3aa: SARRTGELF

abundance: .
v_gene: TRBV19
j_gene: TRBJ2-7
CDR3aa: ASSLGLARIYEQY